The present entry profiles one TCR beta chain with its context. Measured with immunoSEQ multiplex PCR; TCRdb has only the in-frame clones, and not every one. The sample consists of about 270,000 clones, around 90% of them appearing once. Individuals drawn from approximately 26 US areas were about 18 to 90 years old. Before being deemed recovered, Cohort 3 donors had two negative PCRs, clearance, or symptom resolution. The CDR3 is 15 residues long. CDR1 and CDR2 (germline): SGHTA, FQGTGA. Deletions cut 5 bases from V and 0 bases from J, with 11 bases between. These data belong to a study of blood T cell repertoires in COVID-19. Study at large: Some COVID-19 samples were acute and others convalescent; all came from the United States, Italy and Spain.

The V gene is TRBV7-3, the J gene TRBJ2-1; TRBD1 is a possible D gene (7 bases). Sequencing input: PBMCs or T cells enriched from blood (not recorded which). This clonotype was sampled from a woman in her thirties who had recovered from COVID-19. The CDR3 DNA reads as TGTGCCAGCAGCCCAGGGGGGCCCTCCTACAATGAGCAGTTCTTC. Translated: CASSPGGPSYNEQFF.